Detailed here is one TCR beta chain. Trimming cost V 1 base and J 8 bases, with 17 bases left between them. The CDR3 contains 15 residues. Germline-derived CDR1 and CDR2 are SGHAT and FQNNGV. These data originate in a study of shared clonotypes between healthy human individuals. At the level of the study: CD4 naive and CD4 memory each took three plates per donor, while CD8 naive took two and CD8 memory one.

The table came from immunoSEQ multiplex PCR; TCRdb's copy has only in-frame clones and leaves some out. The sample contains some 380,000 clones, about 96% of which appear only once. The genes are TRBV11-2 and TRBJ1-2; D may be TRBD1 (6 bases). This TCR came from a man in his thirties or forties in good health. Sequencing used memory CD8+ T cells sorted from blood. Subset here: CD45RO+ cells pooled with CCR7-negative TemRA cells. The chain's CDR3 is CASSLVPMPGEGYTF. As DNA, the CDR3 is TGTGCCAGCAGCTTAGTCCCAATGCCAGGGGAAGGCTACACCTTC.